Many counts were recorded for the clone carrying this TCR beta chain. This specimen belongs to a study of T-cell reconstitution after alpha-beta-depleted transplantation in children. For TCRbeta, the library was prepared with unique molecular identifiers. TCRdb reprocessed the PCR reads with MiXCR, giving one entry per CDR3 protein. This repertoire shows hundreds of thousands of distinct CDR3 sequences, roughly 15% found once; its top ten account for over 0.95%. With V trimmed by 1 base and J by 8 bases, 2 bases remained unmatched. The CDR3 covers 13 residues. Germline V gene data show CDR1 as MNHEY and CDR2 as SVGAGI.

The chain combines TRBV6-5 with TRBJ1-1; the match to TRBD1 covers 9 bases. The clonotype was recovered from a human donor who donated a stem cell graft to a child with acute myeloid leukemia. Sequenced here: PBMCs from the stem cell graft donor, sampled from the stem cell graft. CDR3: CASSYLGQGEAFF. The CDR3 bases are TGTGCCAGCAGTTACTTGGGACAGGGAGAAGCTTTCTTT.